This T cell receptor (beta chain) was profiled in a study of yellow fever vaccine responses in identical twins. Per germline, CDR1 SGHAT and CDR2 FQNNGV. The CDR3 covers 14 residues. Trimming pared 5 bases from V and 5 bases from J, leaving 15 bases between. One entry per CDR3 protein, called by TCRdb with MiXCR from the RT-PCR reads. The data contain tens of thousands of distinct CDR3 sequences, 77% of them singletons. The receptor comes from a woman between 18 and 29 years old who received the yellow fever vaccine. The chain carries TRBV11-2 and TRBJ2-5; no reliable D call. This specimen was T cells from blood (PBMCs), unsorted or a sorted subset (not recorded which), taken before or after yellow fever vaccination (not recorded which). The DNA for the CDR3 is TGTGCCAGCAGCCCGTCTAGTGTGGGGGAGACCCAGTACTTC. It is translated as CASSPSSVGETQYF.